Each of the 9 T cell receptor beta chains below was sequenced from the same sample in a study of shared clonotypes between healthy human individuals. TCRdb's table, derived via immunoSEQ multiplex PCR, lists solely in-frame clones and lacks some. The data contain around 560,000 clones, 85% to 95% of them seen just once; the ten biggest clones take up over 0.1%. The naive CD8 fraction comprised CD45RO-negative cells positively selected for CCR7 and excluded terminally differentiated effector memory CD45RA+ cells. What was sequenced was naive CD8+ T cells sorted from blood. These receptors originate from a woman aged 25 to 39 in good health.

The V call is TRBV19, the J call TRBJ1-5; D not resolved. This CDR3 spans 12 amino acids. Per germline, CDR1 LNHDA and CDR2 SQIVND (reference sequence). V lost 6 bases and J 5 bases, leaving 8 bases between the germline ends. The CDR3 sequence is CASSHFDQPQHF. CDR3 nucleotides: TGTGCCAGTAGCCATTTTGATCAGCCCCAGCATTTT.

This rearrangement joins TRBV5-6 to TRBJ1-1; no firm D call. CDR1 is SGHDT and CDR2 is YYEEEE in the germline V gene. Trimming removed 2 bases at V and 3 bases at J, with 5 bases between. The CDR3 consists of 12 residues. CDR3 region: CASSFGYTEAFF. As DNA, the CDR3 is TGTGCCAGCAGCTTCGGGTACACTGAAGCTTTCTTT.

The table lists this clone with a count of one. V is TRBV7-9 and J is TRBJ2-3; 7 bases fit TRBD1. This CDR3 has 15 amino acids. Trimming took 5 bases from V and 2 from J; bases not matched to a gene: 7. Germline CDR1 is SEHNR and CDR2 is FQNEAQ (reference sequence). The CDR3 region has the DNA TGTGCCAGCAGCCCAGGGGACAGCCCCACAGATACGCAGTATTTT. It yields the protein CASSPGDSPTDTQYF.

The rearrangement uses TRBV7-6 and TRBJ1-5; unclear D gene. The ends were cut back, 1 base at V and 1 base at J, with 11 bases in the middle. The CDR3 covers 16 residues. Germline V gene sequence: CDR1 SGHVS, CDR2 FNYEAQ. In DNA form, the CDR3 reads TGTGCCAGCAGCTTAGTGGAGGGCAGGAGCAATCAGCCCCAGCATTTT. Its translation is CASSLVEGRSNQPQHF.

V and J are TRBV27 and TRBJ2-6; the D is unclear. The CDR3 sequence is 16 residues long. Germline V gene data show CDR1 as MNHEY and CDR2 as SMNVEV (reference sequence). V was clipped by 2 bases and J by 2 bases, with 10 bases between them. The CDR3 is CASSLTVGTGANVLTF. For the CDR3, the DNA is TGTGCCAGCAGTTTAACGGTGGGGACTGGGGCCAACGTCCTGACTTTC.

Only a few counts were recorded for this clone. The rearrangement uses TRBV2 and TRBJ1-1, with TRBD1 matching 9 bases. CDR3 length: 13 amino acids. Germline assignment: CDR1 SNHLY and CDR2 FYNNEI. V trimming: 6 bases; J trimming: 5 bases; junction bases outside the gene matches: 4. The CDR3 DNA follows: TGTGCCAGCAGGGACAGGGGTTTTACTGAAGCTTTCTTT. Its protein is CASRDRGFTEAFF.

This chain connects TRBV7-3 to TRBJ2-1; D is ambiguous. The CDR3 runs 12 residues. Per germline, CDR1 SGHTA and CDR2 FQGTGA. Trimming stripped 4 bases from V and 5 bases from J, with 6 bases between. The DNA of the CDR3 is TGTGCCAGCAGCTCAGTAGACAATGAGCAGTTCTTC. Amino acids: CASSSVDNEQFF.

The V gene is TRBV21-1, the J gene TRBJ2-5; the tabulated D call, TRBD1, remains unverified against the DNA. TRBV21-1 is listed as a pseudogene. CDR3 length: 16 residues. CDR3 nucleotides: TGTGCCAGCAGCACCCCGGACAGTACGCCCGAAGAGACCCAGTACTTC. Encoded protein: CASSTPDSTPEETQYF.

This rearrangement joins TRBV10-1 to TRBJ2-7; no firm D call. The CDR3 has 12 amino acids. CDR1 and CDR2 (germline): WNHNN, SYGVQD (reference sequence). V was cut by 6 bases and J by 3 bases, with 9 bases left in between. CDR3 sequence reads: CASSDQVYEQYF. Here the CDR3 DNA reads TGCGCCAGCAGCGACCAAGTCTACGAGCAGTACTTC.